A selection of T cell receptor beta chains follows, all from one sample in a study of cytomegalovirus exposure and HLA in healthy donors. Here immunoSEQ multiplex PCR was the method, and the copy in TCRdb shows in-frame clones only, minus some. The repertoire includes 190,000 or so clones, about 80% of them detected once, and 0.65% sits in the top ten. The sample taken for sequencing was PBMCs. The receptor source for this set is a boy between 5 and 17 years old in good health and CMV-seronegative. Both conserved end residues are part of each CDR3. The order of the fields is V gene, J gene, CDR3 protein.

>TRBV5-6|TRBJ2-3
CASSLVSVSTDTQYF
>TRBV27|TRBJ1-2
CASRGRRQGFPPLDYGYTF
>TRBV6-1|TRBJ2-1
CASSEAPPSESVVNEQFF
>TRBV7-3|TRBJ2-1
CASSQTGNTQDEQFF
>TRBV4-1|TRBJ1-1
CASSQGRGQPNTEAFF
>TRBV7-8|TRBJ2-5
CASSPPLVTGLEETQYF
>TRBV6-1|TRBJ2-1
CASRRNEQFF
>TRBV12-5|TRBJ1-1
CASGSLRDSRNTEAFF
>TRBV2|TRBJ1-1
CASRGNREGTEAFF
>TRBV27|TRBJ1-1
CASSMRQGVVTEAFF
>TRBV5-1|TRBJ1-1
CASSWGSNTEAFF
>TRBV19|TRBJ2-3
CASSEAGGRATQYF
>TRBV18|TRBJ1-2
CASSPLKRGGLGSGYTF
>TRBV5-6|TRBJ2-7
CASSLVDRDRNEQYF
>TRBV29-1|TRBJ2-7
CSVEGRRKGEQYF
>TRBV28|TRBJ2-7
CASSSLRRLAPYEQYF
>TRBV19|TRBJ1-1
CASRVGLRTEAFF
>TRBV10-3|TRBJ1-5
CAISDGGQVNQPQHF
>TRBV27|TRBJ2-5
CATPRAVGEETQYF
>TRBV7-2|TRBJ1-5
CASSLSNQPQHF
>TRBV4-2|TRBJ2-1
CASSPYSGRASYNEQFF
>TRBV2|TRBJ1-6
CASVYRPSYNSPLHF
>TRBV6-4|TRBJ2-2
CASSDGGDTGELFF
>TRBV5-4|TRBJ1-2
CASSLEGGGDYGYTF
>TRBV5-4|TRBJ1-2
CASSFFDRGRVGYTF
>TRBV6-1|TRBJ1-3
CASTPGKNTIYF
>TRBV30|TRBJ2-7
CAWSGGVHEQYF
>TRBV19|TRBJ1-6
CASSRDRASDSPLHF